One sample yielded the 14 T cell receptor beta chains listed below, sequenced in a study of Ad26.COV2.S vaccination and SARS-CoV-2 variants (dated by TCRdb to about 2021). Taken with the paper, the label for treatment or condition translates to: 15 to 20 received Ad26.COV2.S at low or high dose, single or two shots; several received placebo; per-sample allocation not given. Repertoires of vaccine and placebo recipients were sequenced from samples taken on day 63 after the first injection. The library was generated by the immunoSEQ multiplex PCR assay. TCRdb provides this immuneACCESS table in a form limited to in-frame rearrangements. Some clones are lacking; in checked studies, under half of them reflect an unresolved V gene, and why the rest are absent is not known. This sample lists roughly 390,000 clones; about nine tenths were detected once. Of the sample, 3% to 4.5% is held by the ten largest clones.

This material consisted of peripheral blood, taken in a trial of Ad26.COV2.S vaccine versus placebo. These receptors were collected from a person between 18 and 60 years old who received the Ad26.COV2.S COVID-19 vaccine or a placebo.

This sequence joins TRBV4-2 and TRBJ1-2, with D unclear. This CDR3 is 12 amino acids long. Germline V CDR1 and CDR2: LGHNA, YNFKEQ. V was pared by 1 base and J by 4 bases, with 4 bases between. The CDR3 nucleotides are TGTGCCAGCAGCCAAGGGGTCTATGGCTACACCTTC. This translates into CASSQGVYGYTF.

The rearrangement joins TRBV29-1 to TRBJ1-2; the D is unclear. The germline CDR1 and CDR2 sequences are SQVTM and ANQGSEA. The ends were cut back, 7 bases at V and 4 bases at J, with 22 bases in the middle. The CDR3 has 15 residues. For the CDR3, the DNA is TGCAGCGCTACCTATTCCGTGGACCCCGGCTATGGCTACACCTTC. This codes for CSATYSVDPGYGYTF.

V and J are TRBV24-1 and TRBJ1-2, with 7 nucleotides matching TRBD1. Trimming removed 4 bases from V and 8 bases from J; junction bases left unmatched: 12. The CDR3 spans 15 residues. CDR1 KGHDR and CDR2 SFDVKD come from the germline V gene. CDR3 loop: CATSDPGTAYTGYTF. CDR3 in DNA: TGTGCCACCAGTGACCCAGGGACAGCCTATACGGGCTACACCTTC.

This clone was recorded once. This sequence joins TRBV3-1 (or the pseudogene TRBV3-2) and TRBJ1-1, with D maybe TRBD1 (6 bases). Looked up from germline, CDR1 is LGHDT and CDR2 is YNNKEL (reference sequence). V lost 5 bases and J 6 bases, leaving 13 bases between the germline ends. This CDR3 has 13 residues. The CDR3 DNA reads TGTGCCAGCAGCAGGCCGGACAGACCTGAAGCTTTCTTT. This encodes CASSRPDRPEAFF.

The chain recombines TRBV15 with TRBJ2-7, with a possible D match to TRBD2 (5 bases). CDR3 length: 16 amino acids. V was pared by 0 bases and J by 6 bases, with 18 bases between. CDR1 and CDR2 (germline): LNHNV, YYDKDF (reference sequence). CDR3 nucleotide sequence: TGTGCCACCAGCAGAGATATGATTAGGTCGGGGAGCGAGCAGTACTTC. Protein product: CATSRDMIRSGSEQYF.

J is TRBJ1-2 and V is TRBV6-5; maybe TRBD1 (6 bases). Deletions cut 3 bases from V and 7 bases from J, with 12 bases between. This CDR3 spans 13 amino acids. CDR1 is MNHEY and CDR2 is SVGAGI in the germline V gene. The CDR3 loop is CASSYEPRGGYTF. Written as DNA, the CDR3 is TGTGCCAGCAGTTATGAACCCAGGGGTGGCTACACCTTC.

The CDR3: CASSQVTSPQETQYF. Written as DNA, the CDR3 is TGCGCCAGCAGCCAAGTGACCAGCCCCCAAGAGACCCAGTACTTC. The chain employs TRBV4-1 and TRBJ2-5; no reliable D call. Germline CDR1 MGHRA, CDR2 YSYEKL. With 1 base removed from V and 1 base from J, the gap between germline ends came to 10 bases. This CDR3 comprises 15 residues.

The rearrangement joins TRBV19 to TRBJ2-2; D unresolved. Germline V lookup: CDR1 LNHDA, CDR2 SQIVND (reference sequence). This CDR3 has 13 amino acids. Trimming took off 1 base at V and 3 bases at J, with 3 bases between the two ends. CDR3 in amino acids: CASSIVDTGELFF. CDR3 nucleotide sequence: TGTGCCAGTAGTATAGTAGACACCGGGGAGCTGTTTTTT.

The chain combines TRBV6-5 with TRBJ1-5; 7 nucleotides line up with TRBD1. This CDR3 has 13 amino acids. Germline V gives CDR1 MNHEY, CDR2 SVGAGI. The CDR3 DNA sequence: TGTGCTTCGTCGACAGGGCTCAATCAGCCCCAGCATTTT. This encodes CASSTGLNQPQHF.

This chain links TRBV7-2 with TRBJ2-1; D gene unclear. Germline CDR1 SGHTA, CDR2 FQGNSA. This CDR3 contains 17 residues. V lost 3 bases, J lost 3 bases, and 18 bases lay in between. The DNA for the CDR3 is TGTGCCAGCAGCTTCGCCTCCGACACTCCGCTCTACAATGAGCAGTTCTTC. Its translation is CASSFASDTPLYNEQFF.

This chain uses TRBV2 with TRBJ2-3; no definite D call. The CDR3 is 15 residues long. With 3 bases removed from V and 4 bases from J, the gap between germline ends came to 14 bases. Germline loops: CDR1 SNHLY, CDR2 FYNNEI. CDR3 DNA sequence: TGTGCCAGCAGTGAGATTGGGGATTTGGCAGATACGCAGTATTTT. Protein product: CASSEIGDLADTQYF.

This chain joins TRBV24-1 and TRBJ1-2; D remains unclear. The CDR3 contains 12 residues. V was cut by 2 bases and J by 5 bases, with 5 bases left in between. Germline loops: CDR1 KGHDR, CDR2 SFDVKD. CDR3 DNA sequence: TGTGCCACCAGTGATTGGGTTTATGGCTACACCTTC. Protein: CATSDWVYGYTF.

The chain combines TRBV18 with TRBJ2-5; 12 bases are shared with TRBD2. The length of the CDR3 is 15 residues. After removal of 5 bases from V and 7 bases from J, the junction contained 8 bases not matched to a gene. Germline V gives CDR1 KGHSH, CDR2 LQKENI. Written as DNA, the CDR3 is TGTGCCAGCTCATTGCTAGCGGGGGGGTCGATGACCCAGTACTTC. This gives the protein CASSLLAGGSMTQYF.

The chain combines TRBV6-2 or TRBV6-3 with TRBJ2-7; no clear D gene. Germline values: CDR1 MNHEY, CDR2 SVGEGT. This CDR3 has 14 amino acids. Trimming left V 0 bases short and J 0 bases short, with 6 bases between. The CDR3 region is CASSYSPDSYEQYF. Here the CDR3 DNA reads TGTGCCAGCAGTTACTCCCCGGACTCCTACGAGCAGTACTTC.